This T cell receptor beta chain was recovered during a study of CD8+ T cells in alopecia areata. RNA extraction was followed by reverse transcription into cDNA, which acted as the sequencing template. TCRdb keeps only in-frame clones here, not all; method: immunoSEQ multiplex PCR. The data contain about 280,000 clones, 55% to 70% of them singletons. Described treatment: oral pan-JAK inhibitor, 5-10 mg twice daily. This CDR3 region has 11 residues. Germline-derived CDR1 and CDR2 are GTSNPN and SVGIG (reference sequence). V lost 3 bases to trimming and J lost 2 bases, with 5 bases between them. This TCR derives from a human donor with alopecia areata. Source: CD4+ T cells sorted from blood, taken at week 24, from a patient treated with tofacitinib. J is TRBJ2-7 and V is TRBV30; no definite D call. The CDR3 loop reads CAWSVTYEQYF. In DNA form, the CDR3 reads TGTGCCTGGAGCGTGACCTACGAGCAGTACTTC.